Following are 28 T cell receptor beta chains from one sample sequenced in a study of patients and donors after allogeneic stem cell transplantation. Each CDR3 protein is one row after TCRdb ran MiXCR on the RT-PCR reads. The sample holds approximately 88,000 distinct CDR3 sequences; about 5% are singletons and the top ten take about 2.8%. The source material was blood, either unsorted or a sorted T cell fraction (not recorded which). The receptor set was obtained from a human donor who was either an allogeneic HSCT recipient or a stem cell or donor lymphocyte infusion donor (not recorded which). It is not recorded whose cells these are; they may come from a transplant donor.

The rearrangement joins TRBV9 to TRBJ2-6; D unresolved. This CDR3 spans 16 amino acids. The germline gives CDR1 SGDLS, CDR2 YYNGEE. Trimming shortened V by 0 bases and J by 1 base, and 8 bases separated the two germline ends. The DNA for the CDR3 is TGTGCCAGCAGCGTAGGCGCAGGATCTGGGGCCAACGTCCTGACTTTC. Translation: CASSVGAGSGANVLTF.

This clonotype was observed at least ten times. The V call is TRBV20-1, the J call TRBJ2-5; 8 nucleotides agree with TRBD2. Germline CDR1 DFQATT, CDR2 SNEGSKA (reference sequence). The ends lost 0 bases at V and 3 bases at J; junction bases unmatched: 15. CDR3 length: 18 amino acids. CDR3 sequence: CSARDNSGVLGAKETQYF. The CDR3 DNA reads as TGCAGTGCTAGAGATAATAGCGGGGTCCTCGGGGCCAAAGAGACCCAGTACTTC.

This clonotype was counted ten times or more. The V call is TRBV28, the J call TRBJ1-1; 9 bases map to TRBD1. V was clipped by 4 bases and J by 3 bases; unmatched bases: 6. CDR1 and CDR2 from the germline V gene are MDHEN and SYDVKM. The length of the CDR3 is 15 residues. This CDR3 is CASSSPWDRDTEAFF. Written as DNA, the CDR3 is TGTGCCAGCAGTTCACCCTGGGACAGGGACACTGAAGCTTTCTTT.

In this sample, this clonotype turned up many times. J is TRBJ2-1 and V is TRBV4-2, with 11 bases fitting TRBD2. In germline, CDR1 is LGHNA, CDR2 YNFKEQ. The CDR3 loop spans 15 amino acids. The V segment lost 3 bases and the J segment 12 bases; nucleotides outside the gene matches: 10. CDR3 in amino acids: CASSQGGLAVLGQFF. Here the CDR3 DNA reads TGTGCCAGCAGCCAGGGGGGACTAGCGGTCCTGGGGCAGTTCTTC.

The sample holds many counts of this clonotype. The chain couples TRBV29-1 to TRBJ2-3; a weak D match, TRBD2 (7 bases). This CDR3 contains 14 residues. V was pared by 7 bases and J by 2 bases, with 16 bases between. The germline gives CDR1 SQVTM, CDR2 ANQGSEA. Here the CDR3 reads CSGRREGHTDTQYF. CDR3 nucleotides: TGCAGCGGGAGAAGGGAGGGACACACAGATACGCAGTATTTT.

Ten or more counts support this clonotype. The chain has TRBV4-2 and TRBJ2-2; tentatively, D is TRBD1 or TRBD2 (5 bases each). The CDR3 has 16 residues. Germline values: CDR1 LGHNA, CDR2 YNFKEQ. Trimming pared 1 base from V and 1 base from J, leaving 10 bases between. CDR3 in DNA: TGTGCCAGCAGCCAAGGAGTGGGGGAGAACACCGGGGAGCTGTTTTTT. It is translated as CASSQGVGENTGELFF.

This clonotype was observed many times. The genes are TRBV6-1 and TRBJ2-1; 7 bases are shared with TRBD1. Trimming removed 0 bases from V and 3 bases from J; junction bases left unmatched: 5. CDR1 and CDR2 (germline): MNHNS, SASEGT. The CDR3 contains 16 residues. This CDR3 reads CASSEATQGDYNEQFF. CDR3 in DNA: TGTGCCAGCAGTGAAGCAACCCAGGGGGACTACAATGAGCAGTTCTTC.

This clonotype was counted at least ten times. V is TRBV3-1 and J is TRBJ1-1, with unresolved D. Trimming took off 7 bases at V and 2 bases at J, with 11 bases between the two ends. Germline V lookup: CDR1 LGHDT, CDR2 YNNKEL (reference sequence). The CDR3 contains 13 residues. The CDR3: CASINPDNTEAFF. Here the CDR3 DNA reads TGTGCCAGCATCAACCCGGACAACACTGAAGCTTTCTTT.

For this clonotype: A read error may explain this, as a much larger clone is one base away. The CDR3 region is CASSGHGRAMFGYTF. Here the CDR3 DNA reads TGTGCCAGTAGCGGACACGGACGGGCCATGTTCGGCTACACCTTC. This sequence joins TRBV19 and TRBJ1-2, with TRBD1 as a possible D gene (5 bases). Germline V gene lookup returns CDR1 LNHDA and CDR2 SQIVND (reference sequence). V was trimmed by 6 bases and J by 8 bases, leaving 22 bases between them. This CDR3 spans 15 amino acids.

This clonotype occurred many times. This CDR3 is CASSQGLQPQHF. CDR3 DNA sequence: TGTGCCAGCAGCCAAGGCCTCCAGCCCCAGCATTTT. The J gene is TRBJ1-5, the V gene TRBV3-1; D unclear. Germline V CDR1 and CDR2: LGHDT, YNNKEL (reference sequence). Between the trimmed V and J ends, which lost 1 base and 7 bases, there was a span of 5 bases. This CDR3 is 12 amino acids long.

This clonotype was seen repeatedly, ten times or more. The chain carries TRBV7-3 and TRBJ2-1, with D unresolved. This CDR3 spans 15 amino acids. Germline loops: CDR1 SGHTA, CDR2 FQGTGA. Trimming stripped 4 bases from V and 0 bases from J, with 10 bases between. The CDR3 DNA sequence: TGTGCCAGCAGCTCCGACCGAGCCTCCTACAATGAGCAGTTCTTC. It translates to CASSSDRASYNEQFF. Supplemented by reference TRBV7-3 and TRBJ2-1, the full variable domain reads GAGVSQTPSNKVTEKGKYVELRCDPISGHTALYWYRQSLGQGPEFLIYFQGTGAADDSGLPNDRFFAVRPEGSVSTLKIQRTERGDSAVYLCASSSDRASYNEQFFGPGTRLTVL.

This clonotype was seen more than once but under ten times. The V gene is TRBV10-3, the J gene TRBJ2-5, with TRBD2 identical over 10 bases. Trimming removed 8 bases from V and 6 bases from J; junction bases left unmatched: 12. This CDR3 has 15 residues. The V gene's germline CDR1 is ENHRY and CDR2 SYGVKD. The CDR3 coding sequence is TGTGCCATCGGGGAAGCGGGGGGGATATCGAAGACCCAGTACTTC. Protein product: CAIGEAGGISKTQYF.

The rearrangement joins TRBV6-5 to TRBJ2-5; the D is unclear. Trimming removed 0 bases from V and 2 bases from J, with 4 bases in between. CDR1 is MNHEY and CDR2 is SVGAGI in the germline V gene. The CDR3 sequence is 13 residues long. CDR3 coding DNA: TGTGCCAGCAGTTACTCAGATCAAGAGACCCAGTACTTC. It specifies CASSYSDQETQYF.

At least ten counts were recorded for this clonotype. V is TRBV6-1 and J is TRBJ1-4, with D possibly TRBD1 on 6 matching bases. The length of the CDR3 is 14 residues. Trimming cost V 6 bases and J 5 bases, with 13 bases left between them. From germline, CDR1 is MNHNS and CDR2 SASEGT. As DNA, the CDR3 is TGTGCCAGCAGCCCGAGGGGGAAGAATGAAAAACTGTTTTTT. Translation: CASSPRGKNEKLFF.

In this sample, this clonotype turned up many times. This chain uses TRBV20-1 with TRBJ2-2; D is unresolved. CDR1 and CDR2 (germline): DFQATT, SNEGSKA (reference sequence). Trimming shortened V by 3 bases and J by 6 bases, and 11 bases separated the two germline ends. CDR3 length: 13 residues. This CDR3 reads CSARAHAAGELFF. DNA of the CDR3: TGCAGTGCTAGGGCTCACGCGGCCGGGGAGCTGTTTTTT.

The sample holds many counts of this clonotype. This chain connects TRBV7-3 to TRBJ2-3, with D maybe TRBD2 (6 bases). CDR3 size: 16 residues. The ends were cut back, 5 bases at V and 2 bases at J, with 17 bases in the middle. Looked up from germline, CDR1 is SGHTA and CDR2 is FQGTGA. CDR3 in amino acids: CASSPGSNVLTDTQYF. The CDR3, as DNA: TGTGCCAGCAGCCCCGGGAGTAATGTCCTCACAGATACGCAGTATTTT.

This clonotype showed up many times. CDR3 nucleotides: TGTGCCAGCAGCTTAAGAGAATCCTACACCTTC. Translating gives CASSLRESYTF. J is TRBJ1-2 and V is TRBV7-9; no clear D gene. The CDR3 has 11 amino acids. Trimming left V 2 bases short and J 10 bases short, with 8 bases between. Germline V lookup: CDR1 SEHNR, CDR2 FQNEAQ (reference sequence).

V and J are TRBV19 and TRBJ1-1; D is uncertain. The germline gives CDR1 LNHDA, CDR2 SQIVND (reference sequence). The CDR3 is 14 amino acids. V lost 2 bases and J 0 bases, leaving 7 bases between the germline ends. CDR3 DNA sequence: TGTGCCAGTAGTATACAGGCATTGAACACTGAAGCTTTCTTT. Translated: CASSIQALNTEAFF.

Details on this clonotype: A read error is possible here, since a much larger clone lies one base away. The chain has TRBV5-1 and TRBJ1-3, with D maybe TRBD1 (5 bases). The CDR3 consists of 15 residues. Germline lookup yields CDR1 SGHRS and CDR2 YFSETQ. The CDR3 sequence is CASSLQDFSGNTMYF. The CDR3 DNA reads TGCGCCAGCAGCCTACAGGACTTCTCTGGAAACACCATGTATTTT. Drawing the rest from reference TRBV5-1 and TRBJ1-3, the complete variable domain is KAGVTQTPRYLIKTRGQQVTLSCSPISGHRSVSWYQQTPGQGLQFLFEYFSETQRNKGNFPGRFSGRQFSNSRSEMNVSTLELGDSALYLCASSLQDFSGNTMYFGEGSWLTVV.

This clonotype turned up a few times. This sequence joins TRBV20-1 and TRBJ2-1, with a possible D match to TRBD2 (7 bases). Deletions cut 7 bases from V and 4 bases from J, with 20 bases between. The CDR3 has 15 amino acids. The germline CDR1 and CDR2 sequences are DFQATT and SNEGSKA (reference sequence). The CDR3 DNA sequence: TGCAGTGTCGCGACCTCGGGGGGCCGGTACAATGAGCAGTTCTTC. Translated: CSVATSGGRYNEQFF.

This clonotype has a count of ten or more. This chain links TRBV5-1 with TRBJ2-7; 7 bases line up with TRBD1. The CDR3 length is 16 residues. The V and J ends lost 4 bases and 6 bases, in that order; junction bases with no gene match: 16. Germline V gene sequence: CDR1 SGHRS, CDR2 YFSETQ. CDR3 in amino acids: CASSPIPTGPPREQYF. DNA of the CDR3: TGCGCCAGCAGCCCCATTCCGACAGGGCCCCCCCGCGAGCAGTACTTC. Supplemented by reference TRBV5-1 and TRBJ2-7, the full variable domain reads KAGVTQTPRYLIKTRGQQVTLSCSPISGHRSVSWYQQTPGQGLQFLFEYFSETQRNKGNFPGRFSGRQFSNSRSEMNVSTLELGDSALYLCASSPIPTGPPREQYFGPGTRLTVT.

At least ten counts were recorded for this clonotype. This sequence joins TRBV12-3 or TRBV12-4 and TRBJ1-1; 7 bases align to TRBD1. This CDR3 contains 14 residues. Germline trimming cut 3 bases from V and 11 bases from J; bases unmatched to any gene: 12. Here the CDR3 DNA reads TGTGCCAGCAGTTTTGAGGGGACAGTGCCTCATGCTTTCTTT. Translating gives CASSFEGTVPHAFF.

This clonotype was picked up a small number of times. J is TRBJ2-1 and V is TRBV20-1; 7 bases fit TRBD2. The CDR3 length is 14 residues. V lost 4 bases to trimming and J lost 1 base; unmatched junction nucleotides: 4. Germline values: CDR1 DFQATT, CDR2 SNEGSKA (reference sequence). This CDR3 reads CSATAGQSYNEQFF. The CDR3 DNA sequence: TGCAGTGCTACAGCGGGGCAGTCCTACAATGAGCAGTTCTTC.

This rearrangement joins TRBV6-5 to TRBJ1-6; TRBD1 might be the D (5 bases). V was cut by 2 bases and J by 1 base, with 6 bases left in between. In germline, CDR1 is MNHEY, CDR2 SVGAGI. This CDR3 has 15 residues. CDR3 bases: TGTGCCAGCAGTTACCGGGGGTCCTATAATTCACCCCTCCACTTT. As protein: CASSYRGSYNSPLHF.

J is TRBJ2-2 and V is TRBV25-1; TRBD1 agrees at 8 bases. With 5 bases clipped from V and 1 base from J, the junction kept 6 bases outside the gene matches. This CDR3 comprises 16 residues. Germline loops: CDR1 MGHDK, CDR2 SYGVNS. In nucleotides, the CDR3 is TGTGCCAGCAGTAACTACAGGGGGATGAACACCGGGGAGCTGTTTTTT. Its translation is CASSNYRGMNTGELFF.

This clonotype was observed at least ten times. The chain carries TRBV3-1 and TRBJ2-6, with a possible D match to TRBD2 (6 bases). Trimming pared 1 base from V and 3 bases from J, leaving 22 bases between. Germline CDR1 reads LGHDT; CDR2 reads YNNKEL (reference sequence). The CDR3 contains 20 residues. The CDR3 loop reads CASSQVFRRFAGSGANVLTF. DNA of the CDR3: TGTGCCAGCAGCCAAGTGTTTCGGCGGTTCGCGGGAAGTGGGGCCAACGTCCTGACTTTC.

The chain links TRBV20-1 to TRBJ2-7; D is possibly TRBD1 or TRBD2 (6 bases each). CDR3 length equals 16 residues. Germline V gives CDR1 DFQATT, CDR2 SNEGSKA (reference sequence). The germline V and J ends were trimmed by 2 bases and 4 bases, with 21 bases remaining between them. CDR3 coding DNA: TGCAGTGCTAGAACCGCGGTAGGGGGGAGGTTGTACGAGCAGTACTTC. Translating it yields CSARTAVGGRLYEQYF.

This clonotype has a handful of counts. The junction departs from germline at one end; a sequencing error may be responsible. J is TRBJ1-2 and V is TRBV20-1; 7 bases map to TRBD1. This CDR3 region has 12 residues. Germline CDR1 and CDR2: DFQATT and SNEGSKA (reference sequence). The CDR3 loop is CSARRGSTGQAF. The CDR3 DNA reads TGCAGTGCTAGAAGGGGCTCGACAGGGCAAGCCTTC.